Listed below are T cell receptor beta chains from one sample, sequenced in a study of blood T cell repertoires in COVID-19. Generated by immunoSEQ multiplex PCR, the TCRdb table keeps only in-frame clones and is missing some. Here the sample spans about 140,000 clones, roughly four fifths being singletons. Sample: peripheral blood. The receptors shown here come from a woman aged 45-65 years with active or convalescent COVID-19. CDR3s include the opening cysteine and the closing phenylalanine or tryptophan. Each record gives: D gene, clone size, V gene, J gene, CDR3 DNA, CDR3 protein. D genes are given only for firm matches. The size entry is marked missing in some rows and otherwise reads once, few, many or a size class.

>.|.|TRBV6-2/TRBV6-3|TRBJ1-1
TGTGCCAGCAGTTACTACGGGGGGCAGTTAACTGAAGCTTTCTTT
CASSYYGGQLTEAFF
>.|.|TRBV4-3|TRBJ2-4
TGCGCCAGCAGCCAAGAAGGGAGTAGCGGAGGACAAAGGGACATTCAGTACTTC
CASSQEGSSGGQRDIQYF
>.|once|TRBV28|TRBJ2-2
TGTGCCAGCAAGGAGGGAGTCACCGGGGAGCTGTTTTTT
CASKEGVTGELFF
>.|few|TRBV12-3/TRBV12-4|TRBJ2-7
TGTGCCAGCAGTTTTGGAGGGGCCTACGAGCAGTACTTC
CASSFGGAYEQYF
>.|.|TRBV5-5|TRBJ2-2
TGTGCCAGCAGCTTGGTGGTACTAACACGGGCCGGGGAGCTGTTTTTT
CASSLVVLTRAGELFF
>TRBD1|.|TRBV28|TRBJ1-2
TGTGCCAGTAAAAAGGGACAGCAAGCCGTTGGGTATGGCTACACCTTC
CASKKGQQAVGYGYTF
>.|.|TRBV19|TRBJ2-5
TGTGCCAGTGCCAGACAGTCCCAAGAGACCCAGTACTTC
CASARQSQETQYF
>TRBD1|.|TRBV4-3|TRBJ1-1
TGCGCCAGCAGCCAAGACTTAGGGACAGGGGAGGTTAAAGCTTTCTTT
CASSQDLGTGEVKAFF
>.|.|TRBV30|TRBJ1-3
TGTGCCTGGAGACAGGGTTTCTCTGGAAACACCATATATTTT
CAWRQGFSGNTIYF
>.|.|TRBV20-1|TRBJ1-2
TGCAGTGCTAGAGAGGCCTATGGCTACACCTTC
CSAREAYGYTF
>.|.|TRBV11-3|TRBJ2-1
TGTGCCAGCAGCCGGGATCGCGAGCAGTTCTTC
CASSRDREQFF
>.|.|TRBV11-1|TRBJ2-5
TGTGCCAGCAGCCCACGGACTTACCGGGAGACCCAGTACTTC
CASSPRTYRETQYF
>.|.|TRBV7-6|TRBJ2-7
TGTGCCAGCAGCTTAGCAACCCCGGGGTCTTGGTACGAGCAGTACTTC
CASSLATPGSWYEQYF
>.|.|TRBV18|TRBJ2-1
TGTGCCAGCTCCCCTGACACCTTGAGGCAGTTCTTC
CASSPDTLRQFF
>TRBD1|few|TRBV6-5|TRBJ1-6
TGTGCCAGCAGTTACTCAGGGGGCAATTCACCCCTCCACTTT
CASSYSGGNSPLHF
>TRBD1|.|TRBV18|TRBJ2-5
TGTGCCAGCTCACCACCGAACCGGGGACAGGGCGTTGAGACCCAGTACTTC
CASSPPNRGQGVETQYF
>.|.|TRBV18|TRBJ2-2
TGTGCCAGCTCACCAAGGGGGTACACCGGGGAGCTGTTTTTT
CASSPRGYTGELFF
>TRBD1|many|TRBV28|TRBJ1-3
TGTGCCAGCAGTTCCCAGACAGGGGTCCACCTCTCTGGAAACACCATATATTTT
CASSSQTGVHLSGNTIYF
>TRBD1|.|TRBV6-2/TRBV6-3|TRBJ2-5
TGTGCCAGCAGTACCCGGACAGGGGTGGGTGAGACCCAGTACTTC
CASSTRTGVGETQYF
>TRBD1|.|TRBV5-4|TRBJ1-4
TGTGCCAGCAGCCGGGACAGGGGGGATGAAAAACTGTTTTTT
CASSRDRGDEKLFF
>TRBD2|.|TRBV2|TRBJ2-1
TGTGCCAGCAGTGATCTGCGGGGGAGGTCGAGGTGGCAGTTCTTC
CASSDLRGRSRWQFF
>.|.|TRBV7-3|TRBJ2-3
TGTGCCAGCGCCACTGGAGGGGCCCCAGATACGCAGTATTTT
CASATGGAPDTQYF
>TRBD2|once|TRBV24-1|TRBJ2-3
TGTGCCACCAGTGACCCGACTAGCGGGGGCACAGATACGCAGTATTTT
CATSDPTSGGTDTQYF
>.|.|TRBV30|TRBJ1-1
TGTGCCTGGAGGTACGGGGTTGGAGCTTTCTTT
CAWRYGVGAFF
>.|.|TRBV27|TRBJ1-2
TGTGCCAGCAGTTTCCGCCGGGGGACCTATGGCTACACCTTC
CASSFRRGTYGYTF
>TRBD1|.|TRBV7-3|TRBJ2-5
TGTGCCAGCAGCTTTGGGGCGGGACAGGGGTTGAGGGAGACCCAGTACTTC
CASSFGAGQGLRETQYF
>TRBD2|.|TRBV29-1|TRBJ2-3
TGCAGCGCACCCCCCCCGGGGCGGGACCAGCGGGGTACGCAGTATTTT
CSAPPPGRDQRGTQYF
>.|.|TRBV21-1|TRBJ1-1
TGTGCCAGCAGCAAAGGTGAAGGGGGAAACACTGAAGCTTTCTTT
CASSKGEGGNTEAFF
>TRBD1|.|TRBV11-2|TRBJ1-1
TGTGCCAGCAGCCCGTCCCGGGACAGGGCCACTGAAGCTTTCTTT
CASSPSRDRATEAFF
>.|once|TRBV6-2/TRBV6-3|TRBJ1-5
TGTGCCAGCACCCCAAAGGCGCGGGGCAATCAGCCCCAGCATTTT
CASTPKARGNQPQHF
>.|.|TRBV18|TRBJ1-1
TGTGCCAGCTCATCTTCCTGGGGGCGCACTGAAGCTTTCTTT
CASSSSWGRTEAFF
>.|once|TRBV11-2|TRBJ2-3
TGTGCCAGCAGCTTAGGAAGGGGGGGGGATACGCAGTATTTT
CASSLGRGGDTQYF
>.|.|TRBV30|TRBJ2-6
TGTGCCTGGAACGGACAGAACTCTGGGGCCAACGTCCTGACTTTC
CAWNGQNSGANVLTF
>TRBD1|.|TRBV29-1|TRBJ1-3
TGCAGCGTGACCGGGACAGGGTTTGATACCATATATTTT
CSVTGTGFDTIYF
>.|.|TRBV2|TRBJ1-5
TGTGCCAGCAGGGGGGGGCTGCAAAATCAGCCCCAGCATTTT
CASRGGLQNQPQHF
>.|.|TRBV5-6|TRBJ1-1
TGTGCCAGCAACTTGCGGTTGGGCTCGCGGGGGTCGGGAACTGAAGCTTTCTTT
CASNLRLGSRGSGTEAFF
>TRBD2|once|TRBV28|TRBJ2-7
TGTGCCAGCAGTTTTACTAGCGGGAGGTACGAGCAGTACTTC
CASSFTSGRYEQYF
>TRBD2|.|TRBV5-1|TRBJ2-2
TGCGCCAGCAGTCCTAGCGGGTCCGCGAACACCGGGGAGCTGTTTTTT
CASSPSGSANTGELFF
>TRBD2|few|TRBV6-5|TRBJ2-7
TGTGCCAGCAGTTACTCGCCTAGCGGGCCCTACGAGCAGTACTTC
CASSYSPSGPYEQYF
>.|once|TRBV19|TRBJ1-1
TGTGCCAGTAGTACCCAGGCTTTTGAAGCTTTCTTT
CASSTQAFEAFF
>.|.|TRBV4-3|TRBJ1-4
TGCGCCAGCAGCCAAGATAGGCGGCCCGAAAAACTGTTTTTT
CASSQDRRPEKLFF
>.|.|TRBV25-1|TRBJ2-2
TGTGCCAGCTCAGAACAGAGTCTCAACACCGGGGAGCTGTTTTTT
CASSEQSLNTGELFF
>TRBD1|.|TRBV7-3|TRBJ2-1
TGTGCCAGCAGCTTTGGCAGGGGGAATGAGCAGTTCTTC
CASSFGRGNEQFF
>.|.|TRBV4-1|TRBJ2-1
TGCGCCAGCAGCCAAGACTCCGCCAGGGTGTACAATGAGCAGTTCTTC
CASSQDSARVYNEQFF
>TRBD1|.|TRBV19|TRBJ1-1
TGTGCCAGTAGTACCCGACAGGGGATGGAAGCTTTCTTT
CASSTRQGMEAFF
>TRBD1|.|TRBV30|TRBJ2-7
TGTGCCTGGAATGGACAGGGGGCTTGGGAGCAGTACTTC
CAWNGQGAWEQYF
>.|.|TRBV5-1|TRBJ2-7
TGCGCCAGCAGCCCCTGGACACCTACCTACGAGCAGTACTTC
CASSPWTPTYEQYF
>TRBD1|.|TRBV19|TRBJ2-7
TGTGCCAGCACCCGGGGACAGGGGTACGAGCAGTACTTC
CASTRGQGYEQYF
>.|.|TRBV19|TRBJ1-2
TGTGCCAGTAGTATCAGGATTGACTATGGCTACACCTTC
CASSIRIDYGYTF
>.|.|TRBV6-5|TRBJ1-4
TGTGCCAGCAGTTCCCGGGGGATCGCAACTAATGAAAAACTGTTTTTT
CASSSRGIATNEKLFF
>TRBD1|.|TRBV7-9|TRBJ1-4
TGTGCCAGCAACCGAGCAGGGGGTAATGAAAAACTGTTTTTT
CASNRAGGNEKLFF
>TRBD1|.|TRBV9|TRBJ1-1
TGTGCCAGCAGCGTAGTCCCGGACAGGGAAGCTTTCTTT
CASSVVPDREAFF
>.|once|TRBV27|TRBJ2-1
TGTGCCAGCAGTGGGGGCGGGGGAGGGGCCTACAATGAGCAGTTCTTC
CASSGGGGGAYNEQFF
>.|.|TRBV15|TRBJ2-1
TGTGCCACCAGCAGAGGGTCACAGGAGCAGTTCTTC
CATSRGSQEQFF
>.|.|TRBV2|TRBJ2-3
TGTGCCAGCATGAGAAACGGGGGAAGCACAGATACGCAGTATTTT
CASMRNGGSTDTQYF